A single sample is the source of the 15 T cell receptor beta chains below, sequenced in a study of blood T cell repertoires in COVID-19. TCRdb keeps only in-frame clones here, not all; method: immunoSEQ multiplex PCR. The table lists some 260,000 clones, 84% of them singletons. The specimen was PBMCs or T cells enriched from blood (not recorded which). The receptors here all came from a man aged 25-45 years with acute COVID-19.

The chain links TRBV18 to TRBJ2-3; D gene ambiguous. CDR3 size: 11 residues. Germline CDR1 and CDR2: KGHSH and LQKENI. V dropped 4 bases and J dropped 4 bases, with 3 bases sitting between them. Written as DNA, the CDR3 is TGTGCCAGCTCACTAGCAGATACGCAGTATTTT. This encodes CASSLADTQYF.

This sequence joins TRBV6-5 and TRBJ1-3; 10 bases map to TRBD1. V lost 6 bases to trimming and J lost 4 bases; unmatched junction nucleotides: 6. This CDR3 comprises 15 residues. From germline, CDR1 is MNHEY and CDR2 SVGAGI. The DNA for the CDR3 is TGTGCCAGCAGCTCGACAGGGGGCGCGGGAAACACCATATATTTT. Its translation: CASSSTGGAGNTIYF.

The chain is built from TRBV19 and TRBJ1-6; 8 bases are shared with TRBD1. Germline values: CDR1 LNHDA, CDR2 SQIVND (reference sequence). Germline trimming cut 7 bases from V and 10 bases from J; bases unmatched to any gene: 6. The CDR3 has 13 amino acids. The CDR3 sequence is CASKSGGSSPLHF. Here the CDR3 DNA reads TGTGCCAGTAAATCAGGGGGCTCGTCACCCCTCCACTTT.

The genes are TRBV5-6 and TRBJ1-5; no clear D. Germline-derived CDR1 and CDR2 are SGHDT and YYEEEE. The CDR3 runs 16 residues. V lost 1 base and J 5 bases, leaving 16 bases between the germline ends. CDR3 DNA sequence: TGTGCCAGCAGCTTGTGGCCAGCGGGAGTCGATCAGCCCCAGCATTTT. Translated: CASSLWPAGVDQPQHF.

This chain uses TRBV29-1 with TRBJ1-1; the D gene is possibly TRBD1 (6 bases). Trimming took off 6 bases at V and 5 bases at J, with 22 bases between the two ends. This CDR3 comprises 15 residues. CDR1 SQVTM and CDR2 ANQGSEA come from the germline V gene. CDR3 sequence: CSVGAIGQFVTEAFF. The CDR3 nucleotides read TGCAGCGTCGGGGCTATAGGACAGTTCGTGACTGAAGCTTTCTTT.

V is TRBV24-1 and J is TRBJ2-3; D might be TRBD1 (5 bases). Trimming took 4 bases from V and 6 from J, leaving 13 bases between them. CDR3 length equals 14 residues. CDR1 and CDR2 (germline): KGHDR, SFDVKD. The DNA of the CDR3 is TGTGCCACCAGTGACTTAACAGGAACTGATACGCAGTATTTT. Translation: CATSDLTGTDTQYF.

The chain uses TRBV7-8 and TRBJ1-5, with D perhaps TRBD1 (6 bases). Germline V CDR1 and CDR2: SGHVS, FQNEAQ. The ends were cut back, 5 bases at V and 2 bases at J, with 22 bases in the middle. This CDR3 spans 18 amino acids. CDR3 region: CASSAYRDGRNGNQPQHF. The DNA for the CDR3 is TGTGCCAGCAGCGCGTACAGGGACGGTCGCAATGGCAATCAGCCCCAGCATTTT.

The CDR3 region is CASSYSRGTSLTTGELFF. CDR3 in DNA: TGTGCCAGCAGCTACTCCCGGGGGACTAGCCTTACCACCGGGGAGCTGTTTTTT. The V gene is TRBV7-6, the J gene TRBJ2-2; the match to TRBD2 covers 9 bases. Germline V gene lookup returns CDR1 SGHVS and CDR2 FNYEAQ. The CDR3 has 18 residues. The ends lost 4 bases at V and 4 bases at J; junction bases unmatched: 13. Complete variable domain (other parts from reference TRBV7-6 and TRBJ2-2): GAGVSQSPRYKVTKRGQDVALRCDPISGHVSLYWYRQALGQGPEFLTYFNYEAQQDKSGLPNDRFSAERPEGSISTLTIQRTEQRDSAMYRCASSYSRGTSLTTGELFFGEGSRLTVL.

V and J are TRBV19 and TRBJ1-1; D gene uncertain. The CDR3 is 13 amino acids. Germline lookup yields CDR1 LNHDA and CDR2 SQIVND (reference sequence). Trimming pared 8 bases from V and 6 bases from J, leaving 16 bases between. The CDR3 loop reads CASHPLAGSEAFF. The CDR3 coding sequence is TGTGCCAGTCACCCCCTAGCAGGCTCTGAAGCTTTCTTT.

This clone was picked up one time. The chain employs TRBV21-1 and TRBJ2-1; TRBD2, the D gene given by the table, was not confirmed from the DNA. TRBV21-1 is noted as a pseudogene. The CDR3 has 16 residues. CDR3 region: CASSKGRAGGYNEQFF. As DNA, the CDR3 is TGTGCCAGCAGCAAAGGACGAGCGGGAGGGTACAATGAGCAGTTCTTC.

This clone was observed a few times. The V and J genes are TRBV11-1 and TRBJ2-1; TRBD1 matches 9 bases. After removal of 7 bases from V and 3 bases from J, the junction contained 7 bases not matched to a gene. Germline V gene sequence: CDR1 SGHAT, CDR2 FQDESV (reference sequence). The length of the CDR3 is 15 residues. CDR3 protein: CASTGQGRYYNEQFF. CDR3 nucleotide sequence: TGTGCCAGCACGGGACAGGGACGATACTACAATGAGCAGTTCTTC.

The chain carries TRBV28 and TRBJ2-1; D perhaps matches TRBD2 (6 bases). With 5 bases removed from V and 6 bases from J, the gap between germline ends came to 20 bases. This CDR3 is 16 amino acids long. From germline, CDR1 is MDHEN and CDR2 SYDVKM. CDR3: CASSPTRDSQINEQFF. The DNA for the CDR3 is TGTGCCAGCAGTCCAACCCGGGACTCCCAAATCAATGAGCAGTTCTTC.

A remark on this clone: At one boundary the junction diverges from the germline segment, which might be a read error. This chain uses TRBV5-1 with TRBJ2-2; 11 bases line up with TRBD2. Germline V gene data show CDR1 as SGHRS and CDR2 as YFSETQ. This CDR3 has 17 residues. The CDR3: CASSHASGRTNTGELFF. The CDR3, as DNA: TGTGCCAGCAGCCACGCTAGCGGGAGGACGAACACCGGGGAGCTGTTTTTT.

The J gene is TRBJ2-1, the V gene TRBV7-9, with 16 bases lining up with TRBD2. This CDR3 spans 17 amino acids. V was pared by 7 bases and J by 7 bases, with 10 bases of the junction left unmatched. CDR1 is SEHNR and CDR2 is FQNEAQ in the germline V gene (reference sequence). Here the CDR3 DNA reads TGTGCCAGCATCGTCCCGGGACTAGCGGGGGGGAAAAATGAGCAGTTCTTC. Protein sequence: CASIVPGLAGGKNEQFF.

The CDR3 is CASSVGSQGSSYNEQFF. Written as DNA, the CDR3 is TGTGCCAGCAGCGTAGGATCGCAGGGGAGCTCCTACAATGAGCAGTTCTTC. This chain joins TRBV9 and TRBJ2-1; TRBD1 is a possible D gene (6 bases). The germline gives CDR1 SGDLS, CDR2 YYNGEE. V was clipped by 0 bases and J by 0 bases, with 13 bases between them. CDR3 size: 17 residues.